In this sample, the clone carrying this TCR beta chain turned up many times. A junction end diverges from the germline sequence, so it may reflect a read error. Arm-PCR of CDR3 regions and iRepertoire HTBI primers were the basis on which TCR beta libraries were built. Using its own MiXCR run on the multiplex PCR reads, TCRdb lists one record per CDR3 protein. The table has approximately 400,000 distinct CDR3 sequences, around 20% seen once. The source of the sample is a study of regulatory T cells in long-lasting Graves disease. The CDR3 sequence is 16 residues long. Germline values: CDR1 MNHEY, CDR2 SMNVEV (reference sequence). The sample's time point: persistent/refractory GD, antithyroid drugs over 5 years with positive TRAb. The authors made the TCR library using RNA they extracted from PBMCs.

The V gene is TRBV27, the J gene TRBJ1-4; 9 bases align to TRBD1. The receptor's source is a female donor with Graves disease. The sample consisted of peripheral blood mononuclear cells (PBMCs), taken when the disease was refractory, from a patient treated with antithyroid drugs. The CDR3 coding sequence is TGTGCCAGCAGTCTATCCGGGACAGGGACTAATGAAAAACTGTTTTTT. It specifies CASSLSGTGTNEKLFF. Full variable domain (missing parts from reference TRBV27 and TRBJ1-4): EAQVTQNPRYLITVTGKKLTVTCSQNMNHEYMSWYRQDPGLGLRQIYYSMNVEVTDKGDVPEGYKVSRKEKRNFPLILESPSPNQTSLYFCASSLSGTGTNEKLFFGSGTQLSVL.